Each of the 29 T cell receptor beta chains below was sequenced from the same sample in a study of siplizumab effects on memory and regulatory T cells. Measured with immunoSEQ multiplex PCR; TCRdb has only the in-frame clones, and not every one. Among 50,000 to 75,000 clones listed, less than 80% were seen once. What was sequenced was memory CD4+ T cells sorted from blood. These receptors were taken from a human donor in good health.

CDR3 DNA: TGCGCCAGCAGCCAAGGACGTTCACCCCTCCACTTT. Protein: CASSQGRSPLHF. The chain links TRBV4-3 to TRBJ1-6; D gene ambiguous. This CDR3 region has 12 residues. Germline CDR1 and CDR2: LGHNA and YSLEER. V shed 1 base and J shed 9 bases, with 4 bases lying between them.

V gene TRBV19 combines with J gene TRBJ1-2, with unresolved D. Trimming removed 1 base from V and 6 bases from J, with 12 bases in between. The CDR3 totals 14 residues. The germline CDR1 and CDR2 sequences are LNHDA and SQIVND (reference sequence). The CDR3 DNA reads TGTGCCAGTAGTATAGTGGAAGGGATAAATGGCTACACCTTC. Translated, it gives CASSIVEGINGYTF.

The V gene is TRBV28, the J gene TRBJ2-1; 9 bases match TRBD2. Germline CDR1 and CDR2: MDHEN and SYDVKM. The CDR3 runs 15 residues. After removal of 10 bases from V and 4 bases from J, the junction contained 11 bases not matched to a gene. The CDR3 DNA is TGTGCCACCTGGGACGGCGGGGGGGCATACAATGAGCAGTTCTTC. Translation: CATWDGGGAYNEQFF. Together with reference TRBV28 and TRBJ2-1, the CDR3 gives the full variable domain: DVKVTQSSRYLVKRTGEKVFLECVQDMDHENMFWYRQDPGLGLRLIYFSYDVKMKEKGDIPEGYSVSREKKERFSLILESASTNQTSMYLCATWDGGGAYNEQFFGPGTRLTVL.

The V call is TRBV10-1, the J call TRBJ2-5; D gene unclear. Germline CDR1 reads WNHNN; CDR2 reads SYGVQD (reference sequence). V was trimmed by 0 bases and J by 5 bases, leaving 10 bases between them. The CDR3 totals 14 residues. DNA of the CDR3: TGCGCCAGCAGTGAGTCGCAAGCGCGGGAGACCCAGTACTTC. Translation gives CASSESQARETQYF.

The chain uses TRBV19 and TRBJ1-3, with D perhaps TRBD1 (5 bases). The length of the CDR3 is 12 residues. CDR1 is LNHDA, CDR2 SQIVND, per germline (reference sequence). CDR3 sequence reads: CGSREPGNTIYF. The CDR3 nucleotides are TGTGGTAGCAGGGAACCTGGAAACACCATATATTTT.

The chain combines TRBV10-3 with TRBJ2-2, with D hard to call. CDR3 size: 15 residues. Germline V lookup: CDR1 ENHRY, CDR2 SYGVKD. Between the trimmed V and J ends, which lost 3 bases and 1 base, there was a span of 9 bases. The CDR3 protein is CAISDQVRNTGELFF. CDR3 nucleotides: TGTGCCATCAGTGACCAAGTTAGGAACACCGGGGAGCTGTTTTTT.

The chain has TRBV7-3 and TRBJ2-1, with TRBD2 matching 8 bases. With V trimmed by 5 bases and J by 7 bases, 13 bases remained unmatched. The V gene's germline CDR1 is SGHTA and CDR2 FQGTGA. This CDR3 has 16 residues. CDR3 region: CASSPSPGGKGNEQFF. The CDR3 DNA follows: TGTGCCAGCAGCCCATCACCGGGGGGGAAAGGTAATGAGCAGTTCTTC. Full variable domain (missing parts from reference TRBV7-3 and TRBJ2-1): GAGVSQTPSNKVTEKGKYVELRCDPISGHTALYWYRQSLGQGPEFLIYFQGTGAADDSGLPNDRFFAVRPEGSVSTLKIQRTERGDSAVYLCASSPSPGGKGNEQFFGPGTRLTVL.

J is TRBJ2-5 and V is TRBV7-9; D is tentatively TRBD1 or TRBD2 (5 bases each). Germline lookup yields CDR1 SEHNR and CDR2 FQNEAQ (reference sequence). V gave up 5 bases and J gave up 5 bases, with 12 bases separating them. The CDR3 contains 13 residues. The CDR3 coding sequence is TGTGCCAGCAGCGCAGTCGGGGCGGAGACCCAGTACTTC. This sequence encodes CASSAVGAETQYF. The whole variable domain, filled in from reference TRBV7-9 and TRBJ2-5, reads DTGVSQNPRHKITKRGQNVTFRCDPISEHNRLYWYRQTLGQGPEFLTYFQNEAQLEKSRLLSDRFSAERPKGSFSTLEIQRTEQGDSAMYLCASSAVGAETQYFGPGTRLLVL.

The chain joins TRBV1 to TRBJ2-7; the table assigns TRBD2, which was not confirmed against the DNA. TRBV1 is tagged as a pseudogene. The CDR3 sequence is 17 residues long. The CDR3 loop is CTSSQVSGGALSYEQYF. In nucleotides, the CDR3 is TGCACCAGCAGCCAAGTTAGCGGGGGGGCCCTCTCCTACGAGCAGTACTTC.

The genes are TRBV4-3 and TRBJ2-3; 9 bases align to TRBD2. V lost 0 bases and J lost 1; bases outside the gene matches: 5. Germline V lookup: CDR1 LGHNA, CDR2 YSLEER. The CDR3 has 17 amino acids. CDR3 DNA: TGCGCCAGCAGCCAAGAAATATCTAGCGGGGGCACAGATACGCAGTATTTT. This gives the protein CASSQEISSGGTDTQYF.

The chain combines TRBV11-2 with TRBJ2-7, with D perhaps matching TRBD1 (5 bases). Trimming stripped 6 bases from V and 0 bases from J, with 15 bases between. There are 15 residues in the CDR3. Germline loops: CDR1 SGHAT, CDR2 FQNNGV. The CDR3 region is CASSWGGSLSYEQYF. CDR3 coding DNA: TGTGCCAGCAGTTGGGGCGGCAGTCTCTCCTACGAGCAGTACTTC.

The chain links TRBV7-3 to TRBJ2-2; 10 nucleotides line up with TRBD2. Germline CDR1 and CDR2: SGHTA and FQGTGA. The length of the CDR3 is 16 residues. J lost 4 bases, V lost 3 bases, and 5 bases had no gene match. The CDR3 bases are TGTGCCAGCAGCTTTACGGCTAGCGGGGGCACCGGGGAGCTGTTTTTT. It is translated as CASSFTASGGTGELFF.

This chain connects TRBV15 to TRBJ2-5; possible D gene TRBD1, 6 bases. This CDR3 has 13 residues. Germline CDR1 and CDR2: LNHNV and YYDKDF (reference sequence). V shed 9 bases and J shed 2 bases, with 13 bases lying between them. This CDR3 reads CATDPGQQETQYF. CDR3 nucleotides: TGTGCCACGGATCCGGGACAACAAGAGACCCAGTACTTC.

Written as DNA, the CDR3 is TGTGCCAGCAGCAGGCCCCCCCAAGAGACCCAGTACTTC. Translation gives CASSRPPQETQYF. The chain joins TRBV7-2 to TRBJ2-5; D not resolved. Looked up from germline, CDR1 is SGHTA and CDR2 is FQGNSA. Trimming left V 5 bases short and J 1 base short, with 8 bases between. This CDR3 region has 13 residues.

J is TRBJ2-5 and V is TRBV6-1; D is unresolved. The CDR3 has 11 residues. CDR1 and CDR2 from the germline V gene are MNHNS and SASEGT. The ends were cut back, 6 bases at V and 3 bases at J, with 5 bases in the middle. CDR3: CASRPKETQYF. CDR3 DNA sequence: TGTGCCAGCAGGCCCAAAGAGACCCAGTACTTC.

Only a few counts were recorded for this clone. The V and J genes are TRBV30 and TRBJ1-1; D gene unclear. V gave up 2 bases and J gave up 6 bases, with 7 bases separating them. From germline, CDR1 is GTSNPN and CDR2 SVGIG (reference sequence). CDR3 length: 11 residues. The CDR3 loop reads CAWSLVSEAFF. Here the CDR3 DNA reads TGTGCCTGGAGTCTCGTCTCTGAAGCTTTCTTT.

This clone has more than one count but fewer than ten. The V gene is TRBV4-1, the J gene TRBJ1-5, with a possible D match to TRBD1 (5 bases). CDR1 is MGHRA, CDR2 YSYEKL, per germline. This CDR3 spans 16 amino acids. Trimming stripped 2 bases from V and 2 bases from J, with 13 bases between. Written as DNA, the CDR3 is TGCGCCAGCAGCCAAACGCGTTTAGGGGGCAATCAGCCCCAGCATTTT. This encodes CASSQTRLGGNQPQHF.

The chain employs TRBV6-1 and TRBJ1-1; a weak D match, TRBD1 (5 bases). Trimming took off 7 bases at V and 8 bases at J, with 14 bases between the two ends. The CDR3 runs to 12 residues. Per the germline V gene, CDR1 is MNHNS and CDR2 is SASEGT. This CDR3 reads CASKGPGSEAFF. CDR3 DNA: TGTGCCAGCAAGGGTCCAGGGAGCGAAGCTTTCTTT.

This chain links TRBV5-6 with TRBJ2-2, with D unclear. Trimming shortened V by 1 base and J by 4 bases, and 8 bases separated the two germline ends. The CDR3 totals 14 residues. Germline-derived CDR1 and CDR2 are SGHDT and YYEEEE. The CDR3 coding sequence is TGTGCCAGCAGCTTGAGGATCGGCACCGGGGAGCTGTTTTTT. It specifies CASSLRIGTGELFF.

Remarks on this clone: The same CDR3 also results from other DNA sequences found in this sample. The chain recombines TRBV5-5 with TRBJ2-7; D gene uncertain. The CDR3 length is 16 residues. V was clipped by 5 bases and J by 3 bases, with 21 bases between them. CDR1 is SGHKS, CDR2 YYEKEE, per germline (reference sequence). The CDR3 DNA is TGTGCCAGCAGTTGGGGTGCGCCACAACTCCGCTACGAGCAGTACTTC. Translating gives CASSWGAPQLRYEQYF.

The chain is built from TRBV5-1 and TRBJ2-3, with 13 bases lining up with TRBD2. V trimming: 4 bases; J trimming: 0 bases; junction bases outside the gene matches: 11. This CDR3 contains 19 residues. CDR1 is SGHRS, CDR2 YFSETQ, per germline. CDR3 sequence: CASSRGTSGIHSSTDTQYF. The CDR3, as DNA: TGCGCCAGCAGCCGCGGGACTAGCGGGATACACTCTAGCACAGATACGCAGTATTTT.

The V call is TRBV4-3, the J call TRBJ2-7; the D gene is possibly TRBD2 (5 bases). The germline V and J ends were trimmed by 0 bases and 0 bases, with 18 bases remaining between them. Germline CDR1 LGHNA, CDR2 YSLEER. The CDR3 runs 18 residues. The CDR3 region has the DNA TGCGCCAGCAGCCAAGAGTACGGTCAGCGGCGAAACTCCTACGAGCAGTACTTC. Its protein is CASSQEYGQRRNSYEQYF.

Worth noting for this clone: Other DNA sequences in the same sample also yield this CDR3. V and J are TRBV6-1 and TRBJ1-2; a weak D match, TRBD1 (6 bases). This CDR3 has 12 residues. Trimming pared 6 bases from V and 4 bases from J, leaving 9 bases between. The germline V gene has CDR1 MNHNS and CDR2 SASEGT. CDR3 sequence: CASRPTGYGYTF. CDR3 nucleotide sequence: TGTGCCAGCAGACCGACAGGCTATGGCTACACCTTC.

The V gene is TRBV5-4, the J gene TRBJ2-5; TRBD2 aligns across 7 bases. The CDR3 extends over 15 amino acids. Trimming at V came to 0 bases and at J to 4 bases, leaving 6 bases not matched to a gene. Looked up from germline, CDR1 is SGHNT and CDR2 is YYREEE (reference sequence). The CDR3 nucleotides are TGTGCCAGCAGCTTGGGGACTAGTGCAATAGAGACCCAGTACTTC. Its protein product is CASSLGTSAIETQYF. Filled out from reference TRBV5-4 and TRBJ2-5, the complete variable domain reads ETGVTQSPTHLIKTRGQQVTLRCSSQSGHNTVSWYQQALGQGPQFIFQYYREEENGRGNFPPRFSGLQFPNYSSELNVNALELDDSALYLCASSLGTSAIETQYFGPGTRLLVL.

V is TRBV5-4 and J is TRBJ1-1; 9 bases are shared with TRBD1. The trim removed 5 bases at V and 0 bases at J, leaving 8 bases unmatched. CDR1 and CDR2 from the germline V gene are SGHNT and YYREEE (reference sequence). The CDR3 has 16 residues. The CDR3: CASSQPGQGLNTEAFF. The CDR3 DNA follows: TGTGCCAGCAGTCAACCGGGACAGGGATTGAACACTGAAGCTTTCTTT. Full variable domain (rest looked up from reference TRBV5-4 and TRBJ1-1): ETGVTQSPTHLIKTRGQQVTLRCSSQSGHNTVSWYQQALGQGPQFIFQYYREEENGRGNFPPRFSGLQFPNYSSELNVNALELDDSALYLCASSQPGQGLNTEAFFGQGTRLTVV.

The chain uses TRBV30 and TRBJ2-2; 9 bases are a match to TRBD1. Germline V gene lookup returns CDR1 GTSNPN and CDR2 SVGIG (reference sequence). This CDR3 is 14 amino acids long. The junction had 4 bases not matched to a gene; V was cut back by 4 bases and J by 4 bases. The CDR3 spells CAWKGQGPTGELFF. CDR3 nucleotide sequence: TGTGCCTGGAAGGGACAGGGACCCACCGGGGAGCTGTTTTTT.

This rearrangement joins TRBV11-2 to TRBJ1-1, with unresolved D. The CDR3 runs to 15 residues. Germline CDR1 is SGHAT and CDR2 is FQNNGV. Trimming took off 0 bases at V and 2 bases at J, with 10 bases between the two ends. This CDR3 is CASSLDFGYNTEAFF. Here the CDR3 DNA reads TGTGCCAGCAGCTTAGATTTTGGATATAACACTGAAGCTTTCTTT.

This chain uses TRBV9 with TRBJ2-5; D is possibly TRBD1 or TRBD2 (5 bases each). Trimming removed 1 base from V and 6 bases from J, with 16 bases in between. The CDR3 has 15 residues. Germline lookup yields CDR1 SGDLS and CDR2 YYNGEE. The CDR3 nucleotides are TGTGCCAGCAGCGTAATGCAGGGAGAAGGACAGACCCAGTACTTC. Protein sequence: CASSVMQGEGQTQYF.

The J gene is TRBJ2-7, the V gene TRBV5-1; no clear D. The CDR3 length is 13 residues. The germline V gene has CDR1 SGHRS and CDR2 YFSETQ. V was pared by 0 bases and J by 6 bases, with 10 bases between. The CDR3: CASSLDSRGEQYF. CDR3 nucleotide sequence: TGCGCCAGCAGCTTGGATTCTAGAGGCGAGCAGTACTTC.